A single TCR beta chain is shown here with its context. What it recognizes is unknown. The data are from a study of T cell responses to AZD1222 COVID-19 vaccine. Clones were read by immunoSEQ multiplex PCR, and TCRdb kept only the in-frame ones, dropping some. The profile covers tens of thousands of clones, with roughly 85% appearing a single time and 9.5% to 13% taken by the ten largest. From germline, CDR1 is SQVTM and CDR2 ANQGSEA. With 5 bases removed from V and 0 bases from J, the gap between germline ends came to 13 bases. The CDR3 loop spans 14 amino acids. General study results and limits: It should be noted that donors were predominantly white British and more often female, and clonal diversity was possibly underestimated. With dominance at 160-218 and 743-854, vaccine-associated CD4 TCRs spanned spike. Unmutated variant regions are reportedly targeted by nearly half of spike-specific TCRs.

Second doses were pooled across both intervals (about 4 or about 12 weeks). This sequence joins TRBV29-1 and TRBJ1-1, with D maybe TRBD1 (5 bases). This specimen consisted of peripheral blood, obtained 28 days after the second AZD1222 dose. The clonotype was recovered from an adult who received the AZD1222 COVID-19 vaccine. CDR3 amino acids: CSVRDPNMNTEAFF. The CDR3 nucleotides are TGCAGCGTTCGGGACCCCAACATGAACACTGAAGCTTTCTTT.